This paragraph covers one T cell receptor beta chain sequence. The data stem from a study of tumor-infiltrating lymphocytes in oesophageal squamous cell carcinoma. The CDR3 is 15 amino acids. With 4 bases removed from V and 0 bases from J, the gap between germline ends came to 11 bases. One entry per CDR3 protein results from TCRdb running MiXCR on the PCR reads. The repertoire consists of roughly 6,300 distinct CDR3 sequences, with 13% to 15% occurring once and the leading ten covering over 20%. Material: normal esophageal tissue next to the tumor. J is TRBJ1-5 and V is TRBV5-3; tentatively, D is TRBD1 (6 bases). TRBV5-3 is placed among ORFs of uncertain function. The receptor's source is a male donor with esophageal squamous cell carcinoma. The CDR3 coding sequence is TGTGCCAGAAGCAACGGGACAAATAGCAATCAGCCCCAGCATTTT. Translating it yields CARSNGTNSNQPQHF.